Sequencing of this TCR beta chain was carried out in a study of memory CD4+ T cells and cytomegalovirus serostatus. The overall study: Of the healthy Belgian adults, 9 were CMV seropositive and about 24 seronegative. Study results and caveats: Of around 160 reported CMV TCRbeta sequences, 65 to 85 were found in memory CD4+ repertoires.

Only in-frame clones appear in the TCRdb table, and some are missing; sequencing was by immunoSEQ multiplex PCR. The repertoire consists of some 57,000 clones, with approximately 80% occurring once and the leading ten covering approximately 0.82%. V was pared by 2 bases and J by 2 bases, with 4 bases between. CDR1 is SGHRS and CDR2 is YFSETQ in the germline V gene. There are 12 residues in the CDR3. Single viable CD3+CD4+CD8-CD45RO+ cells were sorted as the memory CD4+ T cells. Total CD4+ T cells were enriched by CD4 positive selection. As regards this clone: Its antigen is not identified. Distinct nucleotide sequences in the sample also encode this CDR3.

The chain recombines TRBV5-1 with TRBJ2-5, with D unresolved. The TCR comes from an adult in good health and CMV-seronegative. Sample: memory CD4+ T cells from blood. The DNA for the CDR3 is TGCGCCAGCAGCTTTAATCAAGAGACCCAGTACTTC. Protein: CASSFNQETQYF. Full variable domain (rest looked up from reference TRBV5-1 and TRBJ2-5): KAGVTQTPRYLIKTRGQQVTLSCSPISGHRSVSWYQQTPGQGLQFLFEYFSETQRNKGNFPGRFSGRQFSNSRSEMNVSTLELGDSALYLCASSFNQETQYFGPGTRLLVL.